This T cell receptor beta chain was identified during a study of shared clonotypes between healthy human individuals. Study overall: Three plates were used per donor for CD4 naive, three for CD4 memory, two for CD8 naive and one for CD8 memory. Study-level findings and limits: Roughly 5% of naive CD4 clonotypes were shared across a handful of donors.

Trimming stripped 4 bases from V and 7 bases from J, with 21 bases between. Germline-derived CDR1 and CDR2 are SGHKS and YYEKEE (reference sequence). CDR3 size: 15 residues. It was 150 to 250 ng DNA, 33,000 or so T cell genomes, that sorted-subset replicate PCRs used. The table came from immunoSEQ multiplex PCR; TCRdb's copy has only in-frame clones and leaves some out. The sample contains 2 million or so clones, around 95% of which appear only once. Investigators divided CD4+ cells into CD45RA+ naive and CD45RA-negative memory subsets. Of note for this clone: Its specificity is not known.

Sequences were obtained from naive CD4+ T cells sorted from blood. Subset meaning: CD45RA+ positively selected. This rearrangement joins TRBV5-5 to TRBJ2-7; D could derive from TRBD1 or TRBD2 (5 bases each). The receptor was derived from a man younger than 35 in good health. The CDR3 DNA sequence: TGTGCCAGCAGCGTAGGGACCTCCCCTGGACGGGAGCAGTACTTC. Its translation is CASSVGTSPGREQYF.